These 15 T cell receptor beta chains came from one sample sequenced in a study of technical replicates of blood from several donors. Profiled with immunoSEQ multiplex PCR; TCRdb holds only in-frame clones, not every one. The top ten hold about 0.38% of the sample, which has 100,000 or so clones, around 96% seen once. The sample was T cells isolated from PBMCs. Receptors originate from a human donor in good health.

This sequence joins TRBV11-2 and TRBJ1-1; the D gene is possibly TRBD1 (5 bases). CDR3 size: 13 residues. In germline, CDR1 is SGHAT, CDR2 FQNNGV. V gave up 8 bases and J gave up 3 bases, with 13 bases separating them. This chain's CDR3 is CASSTTGDTEAFF. CDR3 sequence (DNA): TGTGCCAGCTCAACAACGGGGGACACTGAAGCTTTCTTT.

The chain joins TRBV5-6 to TRBJ1-2; D not certain. This CDR3 region has 15 residues. V was trimmed by 3 bases and J by 4 bases, leaving 16 bases between them. The germline V gene encodes CDR1 SGHDT and CDR2 YYEEEE. CDR3 bases: TGTGCCAGCAGCTCTGGCGCCGGGAGAACCTATGGCTACACCTTC. It specifies CASSSGAGRTYGYTF. The complete variable domain, with remaining parts taken from reference TRBV5-6 and TRBJ1-2, reads DAGVTQSPTHLIKTRGQQVTLRCSPKSGHDTVSWYQQALGQGPQFIFQYYEEEERQRGNFPDRFSGHQFPNYSSELNVNALLLGDSALYLCASSSGAGRTYGYTFGSGTRLTVV.

CDR3 amino acids: CAAGTGELFF. The CDR3 bases are TGCGCAGCAGGCACCGGGGAGCTGTTTTTT. The V and J genes are TRBV4-1 and TRBJ2-2; D is undetermined. Germline assignment: CDR1 MGHRA and CDR2 YSYEKL. The CDR3 extends over 10 amino acids.

J is TRBJ2-1 and V is TRBV4-1; no reliable D call. V was shortened by 4 bases and J by 0 bases, with 10 bases between the two germline ends. CDR1 and CDR2 (germline): MGHRA, YSYEKL. The CDR3 totals 15 residues. For the CDR3, the DNA is TGCGCCAGCAGCCTGATAACGAGCTCCTACAATGAGCAGTTCTTC. Translating gives CASSLITSSYNEQFF.

This sequence joins TRBV6-5 and TRBJ2-3, with D uncertain. Germline V gene lookup returns CDR1 MNHEY and CDR2 SVGAGI. CDR3 length: 13 amino acids. V lost 8 bases and J lost 2, with 11 bases in between. The CDR3 loop is CASGHQFTDTQYF. CDR3 in DNA: TGTGCCAGCGGTCACCAGTTCACAGATACGCAGTATTTT.

V and J are TRBV29-1 and TRBJ2-7, with TRBD2 as a possible D gene (6 bases). CDR1 is SQVTM and CDR2 is ANQGSEA in the germline V gene. V was cut by 4 bases and J by 7 bases, with 20 bases left in between. This CDR3 comprises 14 residues. The CDR3 sequence: CSVVGGLTLGEQYF. The DNA for the CDR3 is TGCAGCGTTGTGGGGGGACTGACCCTAGGGGAGCAGTACTTC.

The rearrangement uses TRBV2 and TRBJ2-3, with a tentative D call TRBD1 (5 bases). With 2 bases removed from V and 2 bases from J, the gap between germline ends came to 8 bases. The CDR3 length is 14 residues. From germline, CDR1 is SNHLY and CDR2 FYNNEI. The CDR3 loop is CASSERQLTDTQYF. The DNA of the CDR3 is TGTGCCAGCAGTGAAAGACAGCTCACAGATACGCAGTATTTT.

V gene TRBV30 combines with J gene TRBJ2-7; 8 nucleotides match TRBD2. Per germline, CDR1 GTSNPN and CDR2 SVGIG (reference sequence). The junction had 4 bases not matched to a gene; V was cut back by 1 base and J by 5 bases. This CDR3 is built from 13 residues. DNA of the CDR3: TGTGCCTGGAGTGCGGGGGGGGATAACGAGCAGTACTTC. Translating it yields CAWSAGGDNEQYF.

The chain uses TRBV27 and TRBJ2-2; 12 bases fit TRBD2. Germline V gene sequence: CDR1 MNHEY, CDR2 SMNVEV (reference sequence). V gave up 6 bases and J gave up 3 bases; unmatched junction bases: 2. The CDR3 sequence is 15 residues long. The CDR3 sequence: CASRRLAGDTGELFF. Here the CDR3 DNA reads TGTGCCAGCAGAAGACTAGCGGGAGACACCGGGGAGCTGTTTTTT.

The V call is TRBV4-2, the J call TRBJ1-4; D ambiguous. The CDR3 consists of 12 residues. Germline V lookup: CDR1 LGHNA, CDR2 YNFKEQ. The V and J ends lost 4 bases and 3 bases respectively, with 3 bases between them. This chain's CDR3 is CASSLSNEKLFF. CDR3 nucleotides: TGTGCCAGCAGCCTATCTAATGAAAAACTGTTTTTT.

This clone was seen a single time. This chain links TRBV7-8 with TRBJ1-5; D unclear. This CDR3 has 16 amino acids. Deletions cut 5 bases from V and 3 bases from J, with 17 bases between. Per germline, CDR1 SGHVS and CDR2 FQNEAQ. CDR3: CASSRWEGRHNQPQHF. The CDR3 coding sequence is TGTGCCAGCAGCCGATGGGAGGGCCGGCACAATCAGCCCCAGCATTTT. The variable domain in full, with the rest retrieved from reference TRBV7-8 and TRBJ1-5, is GAGVSQSPRYKVAKRGQDVALRCDPISGHVSLFWYQQALGQGPEFLTYFQNEAQLDKSGLPSDRFFAERPEGSVSTLKIQRTQQEDSAVYLCASSRWEGRHNQPQHFGDGTRLSIL.

The chain combines TRBV28 with TRBJ2-7; D possibly corresponds to TRBD2 (6 bases). Germline V CDR1 and CDR2: MDHEN, SYDVKM. V was cut by 3 bases and J by 4 bases, with 13 bases left in between. This CDR3 spans 14 amino acids. CDR3 sequence reads: CASSFPEDYYEQYF. The CDR3 DNA sequence: TGTGCCAGCAGTTTTCCCGAGGACTATTACGAGCAGTACTTC.

The V and J genes are TRBV5-1 and TRBJ1-1, with a weak D call TRBD1 (5 bases). Trimming shortened V by 7 bases and J by 2 bases, and 12 bases separated the two germline ends. Germline CDR1 and CDR2: SGHRS and YFSETQ. The length of the CDR3 is 13 residues. CDR3 amino acids: CASGTTANTEAFF. The DNA of the CDR3 is TGCGCCAGCGGGACTACAGCCAACACTGAAGCTTTCTTT.

The chain joins TRBV18 to TRBJ2-5, with 13 bases that match TRBD2. Germline lookup yields CDR1 KGHSH and CDR2 LQKENI. The CDR3 runs to 16 residues. J was trimmed by 1 base and V by 3 bases; bases with no gene match: 2. The CDR3 bases are TGTGCCAGCTCACCGCGGACTAGCGGGAGCCAAGAGACCCAGTACTTC. It encodes CASSPRTSGSQETQYF.

V usage is TRBV7-8 and J usage is TRBJ2-7; TRBD1 matches 9 bases. V was clipped by 2 bases and J by 3 bases; unmatched bases: 2. The CDR3 length is 14 residues. Germline V gene data show CDR1 as SGHVS and CDR2 as FQNEAQ. The CDR3 sequence is CASSLTDRGYEQYF. The CDR3 region has the DNA TGTGCCAGCAGCTTAACGGACAGGGGCTACGAGCAGTACTTC. The entire variable domain, with the rest obtained from reference TRBV7-8 and TRBJ2-7, is as follows: GAGVSQSPRYKVAKRGQDVALRCDPISGHVSLFWYQQALGQGPEFLTYFQNEAQLDKSGLPSDRFFAERPEGSVSTLKIQRTQQEDSAVYLCASSLTDRGYEQYFGPGTRLTVT.